This T cell receptor beta chain was identified during a study of beta chain features in type 1 diabetes (dated by TCRdb to about 2018). Background on the whole study: Patients and healthy donors did not differ in mean age, gender distribution, total cell number or subset yield. A total of 100 million to 140 million sorted cells were examined across all samples, and the number of cells per subset was strongly correlated with RNA yield. The study compared the TCRB repertoires of sorted circulating CD4+ T cell subsets in recently diagnosed type 1 diabetes patients with those in matched healthy donors. Regulatory and stem cell-like memory subsets were isolated from only 8 patients and 8 healthy donors, whereas naive and central memory subsets came from all 30 or so donors.

Each donor gave one peripheral blood draw, averaging about 100 mL, which was collected into heparinised tubes. A BD FACSAria II was used to sort naive, central memory, regulatory and stem cell-like memory CD4+ T cells with a panel that included CD45RO, CCR7, CD25, CD127, CD95 and CD27. All sorted populations exceeded 95% purity. PBMCs were isolated right away by Lymphoprep density gradient centrifugation and were stained directly, without culture. So that batch effects would be minimized, each experiment stained and sorted samples in pairs, pairing one healthy donor with one patient. Trimming takes 2 bases from V and 0 bases from J, and the germline ends sit 9 bases apart. Including cysteine and phenylalanine, the CDR3 has 14 amino acids. The DNA shown is the 42-base CDR3, in frame from base 1. CDR1 and CDR2 were assigned from the germline V gene as SGHRS and YFSETQ. Here is what the overall study found, with its caveats: At VDJ recombination sites, type 1 diabetes patients had fewer insertions and more deleted nucleotides, which implies abnormalities in thymic rearrangement. The naive, central memory and regulatory TCRB repertoires appeared to resemble one another more closely among patients than among healthy donors. PCR may preferentially amplify shorter templates, but because patient and control samples were amplified and corrected together, any resulting skew would affect both groups equally. Because cDNA was sequenced instead of genomic DNA, activated cells with high expression could be over-represented, although the groups did not differ in activation or CD3 levels. Because small numbers of individuals were included in the HLA sub-analyses, any influence of HLA type on TCRB rearrangement was left unresolved. A moderate but significant shortening of TCRB CDR3 length was observed in type 1 diabetes patients in all four CD4+ subsets.

All of the isolated RNA was reverse transcribed with the High Capacity cDNA Reverse Transcription Kit, so expressed TCRB transcripts were sequenced. Deep immunoSEQ sequencing was applied to naive, central memory and regulatory T cell samples, giving an average of about 3.7 million total reads per sample. Sorted cells were lysed in RLT buffer and RNA was extracted with DNase-treated RNeasy Micro or Mini kits, depending on cell number. Each cell subset was processed on its own to prevent cross-contamination, while patient and healthy donor samples were processed together. The immunoSEQ multiplex PCR was used to amplify TCRB sequences from cDNA, generating 87-bp fragments that spanned the CDR3 region. The amplicons were sequenced using the Illumina HiSeq platform. As for the original processing: Synthetic template baselines were used to correct PCR bias computationally, reads within Hamming distance 2 were collapsed together, and singletons that could not be merged were discarded. Reads were aligned to IMGT to assign V, D and J genes, CDR3 length, and insertions or deletions at six rearrangement sites. Within each subset, clonotype counts were normalized to sorted cell number, after which true diversity and Gini coefficients were computed with the tcR R package. The overlap coefficient, calculated on TCRB nucleotide sequences, was used to quantify repertoire sharing. As a proxy for the pre-selection repertoire, out-of-frame TCRB sequences from naive cells were analyzed. The clones in this table, taken by TCRdb from immuneACCESS, are in-frame only. Not every clone is retained; where verified, under half of the shortfall comes from an unresolved V gene, and the cause of the rest is unknown. V and J calls and clone size are given by that table; D and trimming were obtained from the DNA. The sample table holds around 300,000 clones, of which 9.5% to 12% were seen once. Approximately 0.016% of the sample is taken by the ten largest.

With regard to this clone: Its specific antigen is unknown. No base quality information exists; no much larger clone differs at one position.

The rearrangement joined TRBV5-1 to TRBJ2-7; no D gene can be assigned with confidence. Sample: naive CD4+ T cells from blood. In light of the paper, this sample's cell subset or site label describes: true naive CD4+ T cells. The TCR comes from a woman under 40 in good health. The CDR3 reads as follows: CASSLPGNSYEQYF. The nucleotide sequence is TGCGCCAGCAGCTTACCGGGTAACTCCTACGAGCAGTACTTC. Joined to the reference TRBV5-1 and TRBJ2-7 proteins, this CDR3 gives the full variable domain: KAGVTQTPRYLIKTRGQQVTLSCSPISGHRSVSWYQQTPGQGLQFLFEYFSETQRNKGNFPGRFSGRQFSNSRSEMNVSTLELGDSALYLCASSLPGNSYEQYFGPGTRLTVT.